This T cell receptor beta chain derives from a study of siplizumab effects on memory and regulatory T cells. Whole-study results and caveats: Naive T cells appeared more diverse than memory cells and seemed to be major alloresponse contributors. Siplizumab cultures yielded proliferating Tregs whose suppressive function was not confirmed.

Here immunoSEQ multiplex PCR was the method, and the copy in TCRdb shows in-frame clones only, minus some. This table holds about 57,000 clones, over 80% found once. About this clone itself: Its specificity is not known.

The CDR3 runs to 12 residues. The V gene lost 5 bases and the J gene lost 6 bases, with 11 bases spanning the gap. Germline V lookup: CDR1 MNHEY, CDR2 SVGAGI. Sequencing was carried out using memory CD4+ T cells sorted from blood. The receptor's source is a human donor in good health. J is TRBJ2-7 and V is TRBV6-5; no clear D gene. The CDR3 here is CASSPTWAEQYF. CDR3 nucleotide sequence: TGTGCCAGCAGTCCCACCTGGGCCGAGCAGTACTTC.